A selection of T cell receptor beta chains follows, all from one sample in a study of cytomegalovirus exposure and HLA in healthy donors. Measured with immunoSEQ multiplex PCR; TCRdb has only the in-frame clones, and not every one. In the table there are about 130,000 clones, around 81% of which are singletons. Sample: PBMCs. These receptors were obtained from a man younger than 30 in good health and CMV-seronegative. The CDR3 runs from the conserved cysteine through the conserved F or W. The order of the fields is CDR3 length, J gene, D gene, V gene, clone size, CDR3 DNA, CDR3 protein. D genes are given only for firm matches. Size is omitted from some rows. Given values are once, few, many or a class for expanded clones.

>14|TRBJ2-7|NA|TRBV4-1|NA
TGCGCCAGCAGCCAAGAAAGAGTGGCCTACGAGCAGTACTTC
CASSQERVAYEQYF
>16|TRBJ2-1|NA|TRBV4-3|NA
TGCGCCAGCAGCCAAGAAGCCCACGGGTCCTACAATGAGCAGTTCTTC
CASSQEAHGSYNEQFF
>14|TRBJ1-1|TRBD1|TRBV4-1|NA
TGCGCCAGCAGCCCGGGACAGATGAACACTGAAGCTTTCTTT
CASSPGQMNTEAFF
>14|TRBJ1-1|NA|TRBV5-4|NA
TGTGCCAGCAGCCCAACGCACTCAAACACTGAAGCTTTCTTT
CASSPTHSNTEAFF
>15|TRBJ1-2|NA|TRBV27|NA
TGTGCCAGCAGTTTAGGGGGCCAGGGCCGCCGAGGCTACACCTTC
CASSLGGQGRRGYTF
>15|TRBJ2-7|TRBD2|TRBV4-3|few
TGCGCCAGCAGCCAAGATTTACGGACTAGCTACGAGCAGTACTTC
CASSQDLRTSYEQYF
>15|TRBJ2-3|NA|TRBV4-1|NA
TGCGCCAGCAGCCAAGAAGAGGGTCTCCCAGATACGCAGTATTTT
CASSQEEGLPDTQYF
>14|TRBJ1-1|NA|TRBV5-4|NA
TGTGCCAGCAGCCAAATCGTAGATATGTCTGAAGCTTTCTTT
CASSQIVDMSEAFF
>15|TRBJ2-1|TRBD2|TRBV6-5|NA
TGTGCCAGCAGGTGGACTAGCGGGCTGGCAGATGAGCAGTTCTTC
CASRWTSGLADEQFF
>15|TRBJ1-1|TRBD1|TRBV6-1|NA
TGTGCCAGCAGTGATAGCCGGACAGGGTACACTGAAGCTTTCTTT
CASSDSRTGYTEAFF
>15|TRBJ2-7|NA|TRBV18|once
TGTGCCAGCTCACCAACGACTAGAAGCCTCTACGAGCAGCACTTC
CASSPTTRSLYEQHF
>15|TRBJ1-5|TRBD1|TRBV28|once
TGTGCCAGCAGTTTCCAGGGGGCAAGGAATCAGCCCCAGCATTTT
CASSFQGARNQPQHF
>13|TRBJ2-5|NA|TRBV27|NA
TGTGCCAGCAGTTCACAGGGATTTCAGACCCAGTACTTC
CASSSQGFQTQYF
>14|TRBJ1-5|NA|TRBV15|NA
TGTGCCACACGGACGGGGGATTTGGGGCAGCCCCAGCATTTT
CATRTGDLGQPQHF
>15|TRBJ1-5|TRBD1|TRBV6-4|few
TGTGCCAGCAGACCACAGGGGGAAGAGAATCAGCCCCAGCATTTT
CASRPQGEENQPQHF
>15|TRBJ1-2|NA|TRBV9|NA
TGTGCCAGCAGCGTCGACAGTATTACTAACTATGGCTACACCTTC
CASSVDSITNYGYTF
>15|TRBJ1-4|NA|TRBV5-1|few
TGCGCCAGCAGCTCACAGACAGGCCTTAATGAAAAACTGTTTTTT
CASSSQTGLNEKLFF